What follows is one T cell receptor beta chain and its context. The antigen remains unidentified. Primers: 60 Vbeta forward and 13 Jbeta reverse. The data were produced by immunoSEQ multiplex PCR, yet TCRdb's version contains in-frame clones alone and is incomplete. This sample carries about 140,000 clones, approximately 73% of them seen once, and the ten largest clones take 13% to 15%. The sample belongs to a study of cytomegalovirus exposure and HLA in healthy donors. Regarding the study as a whole: For presence/absence analyses, sequencing depth was assumed to be roughly uniform across donors. Several of the most significant clusters appeared, in a later analysis, to be linked to common viral pathogens. Most CMV-associated TCR beta chains appeared HLA-restricted in a later analysis. Among the CMV-associated chains, three were confirmed in vitro as specific for CMV antigens.

The sample consisted of PBMCs. The source is a human donor in good health.

The CDR3 sequence: CASSRNIAGVWYEQYF. CDR3 DNA sequence: TGTGCCAGCAGTCGGAATATAGCGGGAGTGTGGTACGAGCAGTACTTC. The chain combines TRBV13 with TRBJ2-7, with TRBD2 identical over 9 bases. CDR1 and CDR2 from the germline V gene are PRHDT and FYEKMQ (reference sequence). J was trimmed by 4 bases and V by 6 bases; bases with no gene match: 13. The CDR3 has 16 amino acids.